These 21 T cell receptor beta chains originate from one sample sequenced in a study of OX40 agonist ivuxolimab in advanced cancers. Only in-frame clones appear in the TCRdb table, and some are missing; sequencing was by immunoSEQ multiplex PCR. The sample records about 20,000 clones, under 90% being singletons. The sample in question was CD4+ or CD8+ T cells sorted from blood, obtained in a trial of the OX40 agonist ivuxolimab. These receptors were taken from an adult with an advanced solid tumor such as melanoma, head and neck, liver or kidney cancer.

In this sample, this clone turned up once. The chain carries TRBV10-1 and TRBJ1-4, with D hard to call. The germline CDR1 and CDR2 sequences are WNHNN and SYGVQD (reference sequence). This CDR3 comprises 16 residues. Trimming removed 0 bases from V and 6 bases from J, with 14 bases in between. In DNA form, the CDR3 reads TGCGCCAGCAGTGAGTCATCGGCTCCTGGGGATGAAAAACTGTTTTTT. As protein: CASSESSAPGDEKLFF.

This chain links TRBV5-6 with TRBJ2-5; the D gene could be TRBD1 or TRBD2 (5 bases each). The better agreement between TRBJ2-7 and the DNA end casts doubt on the J call. Germline CDR1 and CDR2: SGHDT and YYEEEE. The CDR3 totals 16 residues. The CDR3: CASSLEQAGSSYEQYF. The CDR3 DNA reads as TGTGCCAGCAGCTTGGAACAAGCAGGGAGCTCCTACGAGCAGTACTTC.

The chain has TRBV6-1 and TRBJ2-3; 12 positions match TRBD2. Germline assignment: CDR1 MNHNS and CDR2 SASEGT. CDR3 length equals 14 residues. Trimming at V came to 8 bases and at J to 4 bases, leaving 4 bases not matched to a gene. The CDR3 region is CASPSGGAADTQYF. DNA of the CDR3: TGTGCCAGCCCTAGCGGGGGGGCTGCAGATACGCAGTATTTT.

CDR3 in amino acids: CASSYLIEGTEAFF. CDR3 coding DNA: TGTGCCAGCAGTTACCTGATCGAGGGCACTGAAGCTTTCTTT. The chain employs TRBV27 and TRBJ1-1; D call uncertain. Between the trimmed V and J ends, which lost 4 bases and 4 bases, there was a span of 13 bases. Germline V gene lookup returns CDR1 MNHEY and CDR2 SMNVEV (reference sequence). The CDR3 runs 14 residues.

The V call is TRBV7-6, the J call TRBJ2-7; D not certain. The V gene lost 0 bases and the J gene lost 3 bases, with 6 bases spanning the gap. The CDR3 totals 13 residues. Per germline, CDR1 SGHVS and CDR2 FNYEAQ. This CDR3 reads CASSLAAGYEQYF. The CDR3 DNA is TGTGCCAGCAGCTTAGCGGCCGGCTACGAGCAGTACTTC.

This chain joins TRBV5-1 and TRBJ2-7; 9 bases fit TRBD1. Germline CDR1 reads SGHRS; CDR2 reads YFSETQ. CDR3 length equals 18 residues. V lost 0 bases and J lost 5; bases outside the gene matches: 15. The CDR3 region has the DNA TGCGCCAGCAGCTTGGCACCTCCCGGGACAGGGAATTTAGACGAGCAGTACTTC. Translated: CASSLAPPGTGNLDEQYF.

The V and J genes are TRBV18 and TRBJ2-3, with TRBD2 identical over 9 bases. Germline V gene lookup returns CDR1 KGHSH and CDR2 LQKENI. This CDR3 spans 15 amino acids. The J segment lost 3 bases and the V segment lost 6 bases, leaving 7 bases of the junction unmatched. This chain's CDR3 is CASSPTSGGTDTQYF. CDR3 nucleotides: TGTGCCAGCTCGCCGACTAGCGGAGGGACAGATACGCAGTATTTT.

The chain combines TRBV5-6 with TRBJ1-5; 10 bases align to TRBD1. J gave up 9 bases and V 4 bases, and 19 bases lay outside the gene matches. The CDR3 consists of 18 residues. CDR1 SGHDT and CDR2 YYEEEE come from the germline V gene. The CDR3: CASSQWGQGTTRFGPQHF. CDR3 DNA: TGTGCCAGCAGCCAATGGGGACAGGGGACAACCAGATTTGGGCCCCAGCATTTT.

This chain uses TRBV28 with TRBJ2-1; D unclear. The CDR3 length is 14 residues. V lost 3 bases, J lost 0 bases, and 6 bases lay in between. The germline gives CDR1 MDHEN, CDR2 SYDVKM. CDR3 sequence reads: CASSFTDSYNEQFF. The DNA of the CDR3 is TGTGCCAGCAGTTTCACAGACTCCTACAATGAGCAGTTCTTC. Full variable domain (remainder filled in from reference TRBV28 and TRBJ2-1): DVKVTQSSRYLVKRTGEKVFLECVQDMDHENMFWYRQDPGLGLRLIYFSYDVKMKEKGDIPEGYSVSREKKERFSLILESASTNQTSMYLCASSFTDSYNEQFFGPGTRLTVL.

This chain uses TRBV6-1 with TRBJ1-4; D unresolved. Trimming stripped 2 bases from V and 0 bases from J, with 7 bases between. The CDR3 sequence is 15 residues long. Germline CDR1 reads MNHNS; CDR2 reads SASEGT. CDR3 residues: CASSEHISTNEKLFF. The CDR3 DNA reads TGTGCCAGCAGTGAACACATATCAACTAATGAAAAACTGTTTTTT.

The V call is TRBV29-1, the J call TRBJ1-1; 9 nucleotides line up with TRBD1. After removal of 6 bases from V and 4 bases from J, the junction contained 6 bases not matched to a gene. Germline CDR1 and CDR2: SQVTM and ANQGSEA. The CDR3 loop spans 13 amino acids. In nucleotides, the CDR3 is TGCAGCGTAATACAGGGGGCGAGCACTGAAGCTTTCTTT. It specifies CSVIQGASTEAFF.

In this sample, this clone turned up once. The rearrangement uses TRBV28 and TRBJ1-3, with TRBD1 identical over 7 bases. The CDR3 runs 13 residues. The ends lost 5 bases at V and 3 bases at J; junction bases unmatched: 1. CDR1 and CDR2 from the germline V gene are MDHEN and SYDVKM. The CDR3 is CASSPGGGNTIYF. The CDR3 coding sequence is TGTGCCAGCAGTCCAGGGGGTGGAAACACCATATATTTT. The full variable domain, rest sourced from reference TRBV28 and TRBJ1-3, is DVKVTQSSRYLVKRTGEKVFLECVQDMDHENMFWYRQDPGLGLRLIYFSYDVKMKEKGDIPEGYSVSREKKERFSLILESASTNQTSMYLCASSPGGGNTIYFGEGSWLTVV.

The chain joins TRBV2 to TRBJ2-1; tentatively, D is TRBD2 (6 bases). The V gene's germline CDR1 is SNHLY and CDR2 FYNNEI. V shed 3 bases and J shed 6 bases, with 15 bases lying between them. This CDR3 region has 15 residues. The CDR3 spells CASSEEGWEANEQFF. CDR3 DNA sequence: TGTGCCAGCAGTGAGGAAGGGTGGGAGGCCAATGAGCAGTTCTTC.

V is TRBV28 and J is TRBJ1-6, with D unclear. The CDR3 length is 12 residues. V shed 2 bases and J shed 13 bases, with 9 bases lying between them. Germline assignment: CDR1 MDHEN and CDR2 SYDVKM. The CDR3 loop reads CASSLPRGPLHF. The CDR3 DNA is TGTGCCAGCAGTTTACCCCGCGGCCCCCTCCACTTT.

The chain combines TRBV6-1 with TRBJ2-7; TRBD1 might be the D (6 bases). Trimming stripped 6 bases from V and 1 base from J, with 16 bases between. CDR3 size: 15 residues. Germline V gives CDR1 MNHNS, CDR2 SASEGT. The CDR3 DNA sequence: TGTGCCAGCAGGAGTAGGGACACGGGATCCTACGAGCAGTACTTC. It specifies CASRSRDTGSYEQYF.

This clone is hyperexpanded. The V gene is TRBV28, the J gene TRBJ1-1; a possible D gene is TRBD1 (5 bases). The CDR3 spans 14 residues. Germline V lookup: CDR1 MDHEN, CDR2 SYDVKM. The V and J ends lost 2 bases and 4 bases respectively, with 11 bases between them. The CDR3, as DNA: TGTGCCAGCAGTTTACCACAGGTCCCCACTGAAGCTTTCTTT. This gives the protein CASSLPQVPTEAFF.

The CDR3 protein is CASSNVTGVWGYTF. CDR3 nucleotides: TGTGCCAGCAGCAATGTGACAGGGGTGTGGGGCTACACCTTC. V and J are TRBV14 and TRBJ1-2, with 8 bases that match TRBD1. Unmatched junction bases numbered 10, after V lost 5 bases and J lost 8 bases. This CDR3 is 14 amino acids long. Germline V gene data show CDR1 as SGHDN and CDR2 as FVKESK.

This clone was observed a few times. The V and J genes are TRBV25-1 and TRBJ1-2; 7 bases fit TRBD1. Germline CDR1 is MGHDK and CDR2 is SYGVNS. The CDR3 has 15 residues. V gave up 4 bases and J gave up 4 bases; unmatched junction bases: 9. The CDR3 spells CASSGPGQLIYGYTF. The DNA of the CDR3 is TGTGCCAGCAGTGGTCCGGGACAGCTAATCTATGGCTACACCTTC.

This clone has only a few counts. This chain connects TRBV7-3 to TRBJ1-4, with 9 positions matching TRBD1. Germline assignment: CDR1 SGHTA and CDR2 FQGTGA. The CDR3 has 15 residues. Trimming removed 2 bases from V and 11 bases from J; junction bases left unmatched: 9. This CDR3 reads CASSLSGTGSRKLFF. CDR3 nucleotides: TGTGCCAGCAGCTTATCCGGGACAGGGTCGCGCAAACTGTTTTTT.

This chain links TRBV2 with TRBJ2-5; D might be TRBD1 or TRBD2, each matching 5 bases. From germline, CDR1 is SNHLY and CDR2 FYNNEI. The length of the CDR3 is 13 residues. V lost 5 bases, J lost 5 bases, and 12 bases lay in between. CDR3 sequence (DNA): TGTGCCAGCAGTACTAGGGGCTCCGAGACCCAGTACTTC. Its protein product is CASSTRGSETQYF.

The chain couples TRBV6-1 to TRBJ1-5; 9 bases match TRBD1. The CDR3 is 18 residues long. Germline loops: CDR1 MNHNS, CDR2 SASEGT. Losses at the gene ends were 2 bases for V and 2 bases for J; bases not matched to a gene: 10. The CDR3 spells CASSEIGQGSRRNQPQHF. The CDR3 DNA is TGTGCCAGCAGTGAAATTGGACAGGGGTCGAGGCGCAATCAGCCCCAGCATTTT.